Included here is one TCR beta chain sequence, with context. Its antigen is unknown. Base quality data are lacking; no much larger clone is found one base away. Trimming removed 4 bases from V and 8 bases from J; the gene matches leave 3 bases unexplained. CDR1 is given as ENHRY and CDR2 as SYGVKD, both from the germline V gene. There are 13 amino acids in the CDR3, from cysteine to phenylalanine inclusive. Only CDR3 DNA is held: 39 bases, read in frame from base 1. TCRbeta CDR3 regions were amplified from genomic DNA by means of the immunoSEQ Assay, a bias-controlled multiplex PCR. The original methods were these. The number of nucleated cells in each sample was estimated by amplification of reference gene primers within the assay. Sequence reads were collapsed and filtered to measure the absolute abundance of every unique TCRbeta CDR3 rearrangement. For each sample, productive Simpson clonality was calculated as the square root of Simpson's diversity index over productive rearrangements. Entries here come from immuneACCESS through TCRdb and include only in-frame sequences with V and J called. Some clones fail to appear in such tables; in the studies checked, an unresolved V gene covers under half of the shortfall, and the cause of the remainder is unknown. V and J calls plus clone size are reproduced from that table; the DNA served to infer D and trimming. The sample table holds tens of thousands of clones, of which 80% to 90% were seen once. The top ten clonotypes cover roughly 45% of the sample.

These data are taken from a study of blood T cell repertoires in COVID-19 (dated by TCRdb to 2018 to 2020). With respect to the entire study: The collaborator samples originated in the United States, Italy and Spain and spanned the acute and convalescent phases of COVID-19. The repertoires were made available in a free public database intended to serve as a resource for research on the immune response to SARS-CoV-2. Subjects who had been exposed to COVID-19, were actively infected with it, or had recovered from it provided the deeply sampled blood TCRbeta repertoires that made up the dataset. The material from the prospective study consisted of cDNA or gDNA derived from T cells, B-cell-depleted T cells, or PBMCs. The sample metadata nearly always contained a de-identified subject ID, COVID-19 status, age in years and sex. The samples were drawn from the first 160 participants of the ongoing ImmuneRACE study and from over a thousand subjects provided by 6 global collaborators. Where HLA class I and class II types were available, the types were taken from metadata supplied by the sample provider, not from assay-based typing. Points the paper makes about the study in general: Clinical and demographic metadata were provided uncurated, with the amount varying by source and participant.

Collaborating institutions collected whole blood in K2EDTA tubes following their own protocols. For TCRbeta analysis, collaborators shipped samples as frozen whole blood, isolated PBMCs, or DNA extracted from either of those sample types. The rearrangement joined TRBV10-3 to TRBJ2-1; 9 bases in the middle match TRBD1. The receptor was isolated from a human donor in a cohort sampled during active COVID-19. Material for sequencing was peripheral blood. The DNA is TGTGCCATCAGTGCGGACAGGGGCGATGAGCAGTTCTTC. Its protein reads: CAISADRGDEQFF.